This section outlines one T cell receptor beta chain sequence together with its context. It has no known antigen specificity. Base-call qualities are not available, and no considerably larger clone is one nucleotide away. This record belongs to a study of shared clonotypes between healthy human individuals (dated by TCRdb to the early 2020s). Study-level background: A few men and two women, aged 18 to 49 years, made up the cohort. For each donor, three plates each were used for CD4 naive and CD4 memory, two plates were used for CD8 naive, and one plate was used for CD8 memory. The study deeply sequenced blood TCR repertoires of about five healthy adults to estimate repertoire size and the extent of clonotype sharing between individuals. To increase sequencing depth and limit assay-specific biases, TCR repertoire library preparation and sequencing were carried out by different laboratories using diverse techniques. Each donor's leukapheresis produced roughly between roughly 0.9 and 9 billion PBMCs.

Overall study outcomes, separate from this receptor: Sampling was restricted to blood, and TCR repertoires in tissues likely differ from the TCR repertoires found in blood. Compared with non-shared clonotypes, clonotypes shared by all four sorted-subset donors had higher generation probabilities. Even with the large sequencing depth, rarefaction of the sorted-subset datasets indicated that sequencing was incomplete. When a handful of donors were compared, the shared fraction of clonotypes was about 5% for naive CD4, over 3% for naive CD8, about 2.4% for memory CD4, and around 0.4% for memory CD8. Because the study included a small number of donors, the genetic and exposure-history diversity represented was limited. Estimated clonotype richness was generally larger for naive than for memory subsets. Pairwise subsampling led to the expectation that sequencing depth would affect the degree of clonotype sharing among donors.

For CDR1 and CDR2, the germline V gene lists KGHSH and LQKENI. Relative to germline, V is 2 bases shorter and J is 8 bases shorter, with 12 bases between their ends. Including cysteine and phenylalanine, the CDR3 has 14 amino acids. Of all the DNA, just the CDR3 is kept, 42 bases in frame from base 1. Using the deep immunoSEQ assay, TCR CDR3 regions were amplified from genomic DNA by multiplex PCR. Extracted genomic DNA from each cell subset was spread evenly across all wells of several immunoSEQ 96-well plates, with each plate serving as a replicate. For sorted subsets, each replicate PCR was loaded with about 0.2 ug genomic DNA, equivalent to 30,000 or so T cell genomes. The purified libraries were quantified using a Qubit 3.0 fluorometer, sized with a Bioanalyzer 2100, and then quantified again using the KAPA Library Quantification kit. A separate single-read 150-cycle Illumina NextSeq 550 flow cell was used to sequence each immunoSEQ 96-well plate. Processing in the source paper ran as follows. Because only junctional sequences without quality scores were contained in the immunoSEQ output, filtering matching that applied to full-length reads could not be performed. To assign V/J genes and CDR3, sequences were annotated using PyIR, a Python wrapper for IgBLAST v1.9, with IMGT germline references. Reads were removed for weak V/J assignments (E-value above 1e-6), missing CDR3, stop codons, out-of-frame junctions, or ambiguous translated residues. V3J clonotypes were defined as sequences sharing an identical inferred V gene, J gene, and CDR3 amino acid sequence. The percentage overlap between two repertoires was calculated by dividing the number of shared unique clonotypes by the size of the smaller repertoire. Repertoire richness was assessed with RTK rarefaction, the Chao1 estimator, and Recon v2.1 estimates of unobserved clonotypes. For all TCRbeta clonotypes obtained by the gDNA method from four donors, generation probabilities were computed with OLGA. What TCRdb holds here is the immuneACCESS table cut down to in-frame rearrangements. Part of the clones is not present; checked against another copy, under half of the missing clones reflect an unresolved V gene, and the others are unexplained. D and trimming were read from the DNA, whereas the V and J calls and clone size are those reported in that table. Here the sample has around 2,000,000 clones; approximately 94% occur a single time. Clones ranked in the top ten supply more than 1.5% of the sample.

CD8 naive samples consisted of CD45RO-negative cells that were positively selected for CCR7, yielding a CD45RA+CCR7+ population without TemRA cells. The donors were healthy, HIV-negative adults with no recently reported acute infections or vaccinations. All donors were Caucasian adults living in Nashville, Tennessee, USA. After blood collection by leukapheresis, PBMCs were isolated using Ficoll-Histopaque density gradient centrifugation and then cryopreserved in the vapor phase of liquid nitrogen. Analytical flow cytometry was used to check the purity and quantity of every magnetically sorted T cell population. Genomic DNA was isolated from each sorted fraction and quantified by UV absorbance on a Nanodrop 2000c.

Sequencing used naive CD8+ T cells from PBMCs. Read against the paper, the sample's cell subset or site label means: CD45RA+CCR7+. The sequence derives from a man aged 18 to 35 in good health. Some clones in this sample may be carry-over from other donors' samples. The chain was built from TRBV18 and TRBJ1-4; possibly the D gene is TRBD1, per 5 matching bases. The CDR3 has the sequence CASSPSGGGEKLFF. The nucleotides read TGTGCCAGCTCACCATCCGGGGGTGGGGAAAAACTGTTTTTT.